This T cell receptor beta chain was sequenced in a study of early T cells in non-severe SARS-CoV-2 infection. Study-level information: With bulk RNA from unsorted whole blood as input, sequencing yielded unpaired chains.

Individual cDNA molecules received unique molecular identifiers. Each CDR3 protein is one row after TCRdb ran MiXCR on the 5' RACE reads. The data show tens of thousands of distinct CDR3 sequences, more than 8% seen once. The length of the CDR3 is 14 residues. Trimming cost V 5 bases and J 6 bases, with 13 bases left between them. The germline V gene has CDR1 MNHEY and CDR2 SMNVEV (reference sequence). The chain recombines TRBV27 with TRBJ1-4; D is unresolved. The source of this sequence is an adult who was a healthcare worker with PCR-confirmed SARS-CoV-2 infection or an uninfected control (not recorded which). The sample consisted of whole blood, taken at baseline. The chain's CDR3 is CASSAPGLYEKLFF. DNA of the CDR3: TGTGCCAGCAGTGCTCCGGGTCTTTATGAAAAACTGTTTTTT.